This T cell receptor (beta chain) was profiled in a study of cytomegalovirus exposure and HLA in healthy donors. Study results and caveats: Researchers reported in a later analysis that a missense DCLRE1C variant was tied to TCR beta V- and J-gene trimming. The study designated roughly 160 TCR beta chains cytomegalovirus-associated.

To note about this clone: Its matching antigen is unknown.

Primers: 60 Vbeta forward and 13 Jbeta reverse. Here immunoSEQ multiplex PCR was the method, and the copy in TCRdb shows in-frame clones only, minus some. The sample gives about 120,000 clones, about 86% of which show up once; 2.2% is in the top ten. Germline V gives CDR1 LNHDA, CDR2 SQIVND (reference sequence). The CDR3 is 14 residues long. Trimming cost V 7 bases and J 3 bases; bases outside gene matches: 5. The origin of this receptor is a woman in her forties in good health and CMV-seronegative. The rearrangement links TRBV19 to TRBJ2-4, with 8 nucleotides matching TRBD1. Sequencing input: PBMCs. The CDR3 protein is CASTADRGKNIQYF. The CDR3 region has the DNA TGTGCCAGTACGGCTGACAGGGGCAAAAACATTCAGTACTTC.